One sample yielded the 24 T cell receptor beta chains listed below, sequenced in a study of shared clonotypes between healthy human individuals. Data came from immunoSEQ multiplex PCR; TCRdb stores just in-frame clones and leaves some out. The profile covers 150,000 to 200,000 clones, with 65% to 80% appearing a single time and about 10% taken by the ten largest. The sample consisted of memory CD4+ T cells sorted from blood. The subset denotes: CD45RA-negative fraction. All receptors derive from a man between 25 and 39 years old in good health.

This chain connects TRBV30 to TRBJ1-1; 10 bases align to TRBD1. Germline lookup yields CDR1 GTSNPN and CDR2 SVGIG (reference sequence). V lost 3 bases to trimming and J lost 5 bases; unmatched junction nucleotides: 3. The CDR3 extends over 13 amino acids. For the CDR3, the DNA is TGTGCCTGGAGGGGACAGGGGATGACTGAAGCTTTCTTT. Protein sequence: CAWRGQGMTEAFF.

The chain carries TRBV25-1 and TRBJ2-7, with 10 bases lining up with TRBD1. Trimming at V came to 3 bases and at J to 5 bases, leaving 4 bases not matched to a gene. Looked up from germline, CDR1 is MGHDK and CDR2 is SYGVNS. The CDR3 loop spans 14 amino acids. The CDR3 DNA follows: TGTGCCAGCAGTGAGAGGGACAGGGGCCACGAGCAGTACTTC. It codes for CASSERDRGHEQYF.

V usage is TRBV6-1 and J usage is TRBJ2-1; 13 bases line up with TRBD2. The CDR3 length is 15 residues. Trimming at V came to 5 bases and at J to 9 bases, leaving 7 bases not matched to a gene. The germline CDR1 and CDR2 sequences are MNHNS and SASEGT. Here the CDR3 DNA reads TGTGCCAGCAGTAGAGGACTAGCGGGAGTTAGTGAGCAGTTCTTC. This gives the protein CASSRGLAGVSEQFF.

This clone is classed as medium-sized (0.01 to 0.1%). The chain is built from TRBV6-1 and TRBJ1-5; tentative D call: TRBD1 (5 bases). V was trimmed by 7 bases and J by 3 bases, leaving 13 bases between them. Per germline, CDR1 MNHNS and CDR2 SASEGT. This CDR3 has 14 residues. The CDR3 region has the DNA TGTGCCAGCATGGCGCAGGGCTACAATCAGCCCCAGCATTTT. Translated, it gives CASMAQGYNQPQHF.

Here the CDR3 reads CASSLVQRSGAYQETQYF. The CDR3 DNA sequence: TGTGCCAGCAGCTTGGTCCAACGTTCGGGGGCATATCAAGAGACCCAGTACTTC. The chain uses TRBV5-6 and TRBJ2-5; either TRBD1 or TRBD2 may supply D (6 bases each). From germline, CDR1 is SGHDT and CDR2 YYEEEE. The CDR3 sequence is 18 residues long. V dropped 0 bases and J dropped 2 bases, with 20 bases sitting between them.

The chain has TRBV18 and TRBJ2-5; D unclear. The CDR3 spans 13 residues. Trimming cost V 3 bases and J 2 bases, with 7 bases left between them. Per the germline V gene, CDR1 is KGHSH and CDR2 is LQKENI. CDR3 DNA sequence: TGTGCCAGCTCACCTTTACAGCAAGAGACCCAGTACTTC. Protein: CASSPLQQETQYF.

The V gene is TRBV5-4, the J gene TRBJ2-7; 8 nucleotides match TRBD1. The CDR3 length is 16 residues. The germline V gene has CDR1 SGHNT and CDR2 YYREEE (reference sequence). Trimming at V came to 2 bases and at J to 1 base, leaving 8 bases not matched to a gene. The CDR3 sequence is CASSLGVWDRSYEQYF. CDR3 sequence (DNA): TGTGCCAGCAGCTTAGGGGTCTGGGACAGGTCCTACGAGCAGTACTTC.

The genes are TRBV5-8 and TRBJ1-5, with D perhaps TRBD1 (5 bases). In germline, CDR1 is SGHTS, CDR2 YDEGEE. The CDR3 extends over 14 amino acids. V was pared by 1 base and J by 5 bases, with 10 bases between. CDR3 nucleotides: TGTGCCAGCAGCTTGTACCAGGGCGATCAGCCCCAGCATTTT. This codes for CASSLYQGDQPQHF.

The rearrangement links TRBV29-1 to TRBJ1-2; weak D call: TRBD1 (5 bases). CDR3 length: 13 residues. V lost 5 bases and J lost 7, with 17 bases in between. In germline, CDR1 is SQVTM, CDR2 ANQGSEA. The CDR3 bases are TGCAGCGTTCCCCTAATTAGGGGATTTGGCTACACCTTC. The encoded protein is CSVPLIRGFGYTF. The full variable domain, completed using reference TRBV29-1 and TRBJ1-2, is SAVISQKPSRDICQRGTSLTIQCQVDSQVTMMFWYRQQPGQSLTLIATANQGSEATYESGFVIDKFPISRPNLTFSTLTVSNMSPEDSSIYLCSVPLIRGFGYTFGSGTRLTVV.

CDR3 protein: CASSGLRTRSYEQYF. CDR3 coding DNA: TGTGCCAGCAGTGGGCTGAGGACACGAAGTTACGAGCAGTACTTC. The V gene is TRBV11-2, the J gene TRBJ2-7; D possibly corresponds to TRBD1 (5 bases). Trimming took off 6 bases at V and 4 bases at J, with 19 bases between the two ends. The CDR3 runs to 15 residues. Germline loops: CDR1 SGHAT, CDR2 FQNNGV.

This sequence joins TRBV27 and TRBJ2-1, with a possible D match to TRBD2 (6 bases). Trimming removed 6 bases from V and 7 bases from J, with 25 bases in between. CDR3 length equals 17 residues. Germline V gene data show CDR1 as MNHEY and CDR2 as SMNVEV (reference sequence). Written as DNA, the CDR3 is TGTGCCAGCAGCCTGGACGGAGGGACCCCCCGGGGGAATGAGCAGTTCTTC. It translates to CASSLDGGTPRGNEQFF.

V gene TRBV9 combines with J gene TRBJ2-2, with TRBD2 matching 10 bases. This CDR3 region has 18 residues. The germline CDR1 and CDR2 sequences are SGDLS and YYNGEE. V lost 0 bases, J lost 1 base, and 6 bases stayed unmatched. CDR3 in DNA: TGTGCCAGCAGCGTAGAGTTACGGACTAGCGGGAACACCGGGGAGCTGTTTTTT. Its translation is CASSVELRTSGNTGELFF.

This chain uses TRBV7-6 with TRBJ2-7, with D tentatively TRBD1 (6 bases). V dropped 2 bases and J dropped 2 bases, with 13 bases sitting between them. From germline, CDR1 is SGHVS and CDR2 FNYEAQ. This CDR3 has 15 amino acids. CDR3 in DNA: TGTGCCAGCAGCTTACTGTCAGGACAGACCTACGAGCAGTACTTC. Its protein is CASSLLSGQTYEQYF.

The rearrangement links TRBV20-1 to TRBJ2-1; D remains unclear. From germline, CDR1 is DFQATT and CDR2 SNEGSKA (reference sequence). The V and J ends lost 2 bases and 8 bases respectively, with 7 bases between them. This CDR3 comprises 11 residues. The CDR3 loop is CSARITHEQFF. The CDR3 DNA is TGCAGTGCTAGAATAACCCATGAGCAGTTCTTC.

The chain joins TRBV5-6 to TRBJ1-2, with 7 bases matching TRBD1. This CDR3 comprises 14 residues. Germline lookup yields CDR1 SGHDT and CDR2 YYEEEE. Germline trimming cut 4 bases from V and 9 bases from J; bases unmatched to any gene: 12. CDR3 loop: CASSLRQGLESYTF. In DNA form, the CDR3 reads TGTGCCAGCAGCCTCAGACAGGGCCTAGAAAGCTACACCTTC.

V and J are TRBV27 and TRBJ2-5, with a weak D call TRBD2 (5 bases). Between the trimmed V and J ends, which lost 0 bases and 2 bases, there was a span of 13 bases. Germline CDR1 reads MNHEY; CDR2 reads SMNVEV (reference sequence). The CDR3 contains 16 residues. CDR3 DNA: TGTGCCAGCAGTTTATCTATGGGCGGAGGACAAGAGACCCAGTACTTC. Protein product: CASSLSMGGGQETQYF.

Worth noting for this clone: A much bigger clone sits one base away, suggesting this may be a read error. Other DNA sequences from this sample encode an identical CDR3 as well. CDR3 protein: CASSLEGLGGWDEQFF. Written as DNA, the CDR3 is TGCGCCAGCAGCTTAGAGGGACTAGGGGGGTGGGATGAGCAGTTCTTC. The V and J genes are TRBV5-1 and TRBJ2-1; 8 nucleotides agree with TRBD2. Germline loops: CDR1 SGHRS, CDR2 YFSETQ. V shed 2 bases and J 8 bases; nucleotides not matched to a gene: 12. CDR3 size: 16 residues.

The chain joins TRBV14 to TRBJ2-7; possible D gene TRBD1, 5 bases. Trimming removed 1 base at V and 2 bases at J, with 18 bases between. This CDR3 is built from 17 residues. Germline values: CDR1 SGHDN, CDR2 FVKESK. The CDR3 here is CASSQVFLLQAPYEQYF. CDR3 sequence (DNA): TGTGCCAGCAGCCAAGTCTTCCTGTTACAGGCGCCCTACGAGCAGTACTTC. Supplemented by reference TRBV14 and TRBJ2-7, the full variable domain reads EAGVTQFPSHSVIEKGQTVTLRCDPISGHDNLYWYRRVMGKEIKFLLHFVKESKQDESGMPNNRFLAERTGGTYSTLKVQPAELEDSGVYFCASSQVFLLQAPYEQYFGPGTRLTVT.

This clone was seen a single time. The chain has TRBV9 and TRBJ2-1; TRBD2 aligns across 14 bases. The CDR3 length is 17 residues. Germline lookup yields CDR1 SGDLS and CDR2 YYNGEE. V lost 1 base and J lost 7; bases outside the gene matches: 7. CDR3 in DNA: TGTGCCAGCAGCGTAACCGGGACTAGCGGGAGTTATAATGAGCAGTTCTTC. Its translation: CASSVTGTSGSYNEQFF.

The V gene is TRBV29-1, the J gene TRBJ2-7, with 10 nucleotides matching TRBD2. In germline, CDR1 is SQVTM, CDR2 ANQGSEA. V lost 6 bases to trimming and J lost 6 bases; unmatched junction nucleotides: 11. This CDR3 contains 14 residues. For the CDR3, the DNA is TGCAGCGTCGCCCCGGCTAGCGGGAGCCCCGAGCAGTACTTC. Translating it yields CSVAPASGSPEQYF.

The chain employs TRBV5-1 and TRBJ2-1; 13 bases align to TRBD2. This CDR3 comprises 18 residues. V shed 7 bases and J 5 bases; nucleotides not matched to a gene: 15. CDR1 is SGHRS, CDR2 YFSETQ, per germline. CDR3 bases: TGCGCCAGCGGGGTGGGACTAGCGGGGTCGAAGGTGAACAATGAGCAGTTCTTC. Its protein is CASGVGLAGSKVNNEQFF.

The V and J genes are TRBV19 and TRBJ2-1; possibly TRBD2 for D (5 bases). This CDR3 region has 11 residues. Trimming shortened V by 7 bases and J by 10 bases, and 11 bases separated the two germline ends. The V gene's germline CDR1 is LNHDA and CDR2 SQIVND (reference sequence). The CDR3 sequence is CASTLATEQFF. The CDR3, as DNA: TGTGCCAGTACCCTAGCAACCGAGCAGTTCTTC.

This clone occurred once. The chain uses TRBV7-6 and TRBJ2-1, with D possibly TRBD2 on 5 matching bases. Germline loops: CDR1 SGHVS, CDR2 FNYEAQ. The CDR3 covers 15 residues. V gave up 4 bases and J gave up 8 bases, with 18 bases separating them. The CDR3: CASSSDFGPVHEQFF. CDR3 DNA sequence: TGTGCCAGCAGCTCGGACTTTGGACCTGTCCATGAGCAGTTCTTC.

This clone was seen once. This chain joins TRBV4-2 and TRBJ1-3; D is uncertain. The germline gives CDR1 LGHNA, CDR2 YNFKEQ. Trimming pared 4 bases from V and 4 bases from J, leaving 8 bases between. The CDR3 loop spans 13 amino acids. In DNA form, the CDR3 reads TGTGCCAGCAGCCCGCAGAGGGGAAACACCATATATTTT. It codes for CASSPQRGNTIYF.